The text below deals with one T cell receptor (beta chain). What it binds is not known. A Clinical Activity Score of at least 3, a NOSPECS grade of at least 4 and a duration under 3 months were recorded in the ophthalmopathy patients. Diagnosis relied on clinical symptoms, serum thyroxine and TRAb, thyroid ultrasound and orbital computed tomography. A roughly 9.1 ml volume of fresh peripheral blood provided the PBMCs. The sample belongs to a study of T cells in Graves' hyperthyroidism and ophthalmopathy. Overall study results and limits: In the blood, most expanded thyroid clonotypes above 0.001 appeared as well.

Researchers took RNA transcripts and amplified the TCR beta CDR3 regions from them. The primer set for the first-round RT-PCR of the TCR CDR3 was HTBI. MiXCR was run by TCRdb on the multiplex PCR reads, yielding one entry per CDR3 protein. Seen here are 500,000 to 600,000 distinct CDR3 sequences, 20% observed once, and the top ten hold about 45%. The CDR3 runs 14 residues. In germline, CDR1 is DFQATT, CDR2 SNEGSKA (reference sequence). V was clipped by 6 bases and J by 13 bases; unmatched bases: 17. Sequencing was performed on blood. The rearrangement uses TRBV20-1 and TRBJ2-5, with 10 nucleotides matching TRBD2. The sequence came from a middle-aged man with Graves' ophthalmopathy. The CDR3 reads CSAPEVAGGKALYF. The DNA of the CDR3 is TGCAGTGCCCCGGAAGTAGCGGGGGGAAAGGCCCTGTACTTC.